The 16 T cell receptor beta chains presented below share a single source sample, sequenced in a study of shared clonotypes between healthy human individuals. Repertoires were generated with immunoSEQ multiplex PCR, while TCRdb's copy carries only in-frame clones and drops some. The table shows 950,000 to 1,300,000 clones, with 60% to 80% occurring only once. The specimen was memory CD4+ T cells sorted from blood. The subset here: CD45RA-negative fraction. Receptors originate from a young man in good health.

The chain carries TRBV2 and TRBJ2-7, with 11 bases identical to TRBD2. The CDR3 contains 15 residues. Trimming at V came to 6 bases and at J to 5 bases, leaving 9 bases not matched to a gene. Per the germline V gene, CDR1 is SNHLY and CDR2 is FYNNEI. Written as DNA, the CDR3 is TGTGCCAGCAGGCGTAGCGGGGGGGCCGCGGACGAGCAGTACTTC. This codes for CASRRSGGAADEQYF.

This sequence joins TRBV7-9 and TRBJ2-7; 7 bases are a match to TRBD2. Germline lookup yields CDR1 SEHNR and CDR2 FQNEAQ (reference sequence). The CDR3 covers 15 residues. Germline trimming cut 3 bases from V and 5 bases from J; bases unmatched to any gene: 10. CDR3: CASSFIGREMDEQYF. Here the CDR3 DNA reads TGTGCCAGCAGCTTTATTGGGCGGGAGATGGACGAGCAGTACTTC.

J is TRBJ2-3 and V is TRBV10-3, with TRBD2 identical over 12 bases. Trimming at V came to 6 bases and at J to 3 bases, leaving 4 bases not matched to a gene. Germline CDR1 and CDR2: ENHRY and SYGVKD. The CDR3 contains 15 residues. The CDR3 protein is CAIRGLAGPTDTQYF. CDR3 sequence (DNA): TGTGCCATCAGAGGACTAGCGGGACCTACAGATACGCAGTATTTT.

The chain couples TRBV5-8 to TRBJ2-2; D is perhaps TRBD2 (5 bases). CDR1 is SGHTS and CDR2 is YDEGEE in the germline V gene. V lost 1 base to trimming and J lost 0 bases, with 7 bases between them. The CDR3 is made up of 15 amino acids. The CDR3 DNA is TGTGCCAGCAGCTTGAGAGGGACGAACACCGGGGAGCTGTTTTTT. Amino acid sequence: CASSLRGTNTGELFF.

This clone was seen only a few times. The chain is built from TRBV4-3 and TRBJ2-7; D gene uncertain. Deletions cut 2 bases from V and 5 bases from J, with 13 bases between. The CDR3 is made up of 14 amino acids. From germline, CDR1 is LGHNA and CDR2 YSLEER. The CDR3 DNA reads TGCGCCAGCAGCCAATCATTAATGTCCCACGAGCAGTACTTC. Its translation: CASSQSLMSHEQYF.

This clone was counted once. The genes are TRBV5-1 and TRBJ1-1; the D gene is possibly TRBD1 (6 bases). The V end was cut by 3 bases, the J end by 4 bases, with 13 bases between. The CDR3 consists of 14 residues. Germline values: CDR1 SGHRS, CDR2 YFSETQ. CDR3 sequence (DNA): TGCGCCAGCAGCTCGGACAGCGGGGGCACTGAAGCTTTCTTT. Translation: CASSSDSGGTEAFF.

The chain recombines TRBV4-1 with TRBJ2-7; no definite D call. CDR1 is MGHRA and CDR2 is YSYEKL in the germline V gene. V was shortened by 0 bases and J by 2 bases, with 14 bases between the two germline ends. The CDR3 covers 16 residues. For the CDR3, the DNA is TGCGCCAGCAGCCAAGACCTTCCGAATAAAGCCTACGAGCAGTACTTC. Residues: CASSQDLPNKAYEQYF.

A single count supports this clone. The chain carries TRBV15 and TRBJ2-2, with TRBD2 matching over 12 bases. Germline loops: CDR1 LNHNV, CDR2 YYDKDF (reference sequence). Losses at the gene ends were 1 base for V and 5 bases for J; bases not matched to a gene: 8. This CDR3 comprises 18 residues. CDR3 region: CATSRAASGRAGTGELFF. DNA for the CDR3: TGTGCCACCAGCAGAGCGGCTAGCGGGAGGGCGGGGACCGGGGAGCTGTTTTTT.

This chain connects TRBV29-1 to TRBJ2-1; TRBD2 aligns across 8 bases. Looked up from germline, CDR1 is SQVTM and CDR2 is ANQGSEA. This CDR3 spans 12 amino acids. J lost 7 bases, V lost 1 base, and 0 bases had no gene match. The CDR3 is CSVEAGGNEQFF. The CDR3 nucleotides read TGCAGCGTTGAAGCGGGGGGGAATGAGCAGTTCTTC.

The chain carries TRBV6-8 and TRBJ2-5; the D is unclear. Germline V gene data show CDR1 as MNHGY and CDR2 as SAAAGT. Trimming stripped 4 bases from V and 3 bases from J, with 18 bases between. The CDR3 spans 16 residues. This chain's CDR3 is CASSSLPDEYKETQYF. Written as DNA, the CDR3 is TGTGCCAGCAGTTCATTACCGGATGAGTATAAAGAGACCCAGTACTTC.

The rearrangement uses TRBV6-5 and TRBJ1-3; a weak D match, TRBD1 (5 bases). Per the germline V gene, CDR1 is MNHEY and CDR2 is SVGAGI. With 6 bases removed from V and 2 bases from J, the gap between germline ends came to 11 bases. The CDR3 extends over 14 amino acids. The CDR3 protein is CASSGTAPGNTIYF. CDR3 nucleotides: TGTGCCAGCAGCGGGACGGCGCCTGGAAACACCATATATTTT.

At least ten counts were recorded for this clone. V and J are TRBV19 and TRBJ2-1; D is perhaps TRBD1 (5 bases). Germline V gene lookup returns CDR1 LNHDA and CDR2 SQIVND (reference sequence). The V gene lost 6 bases and the J gene lost 11 bases, with 14 bases spanning the gap. The CDR3 sequence is 12 residues long. The CDR3 DNA is TGTGCCAGTAGGGCCACGTCAGGGAAGCAGTTCTTC. Protein sequence: CASRATSGKQFF.

The CDR3 spells CASSPQTEYGYTF. Here the CDR3 DNA reads TGTGCCAGCTCACCACAGACAGAGTATGGCTACACCTTC. This chain connects TRBV18 to TRBJ1-2; D is perhaps TRBD1 (5 bases). V was pared by 1 base and J by 5 bases, with 8 bases between. The CDR3 totals 13 residues. Germline-derived CDR1 and CDR2 are KGHSH and LQKENI.

This clone has more than one count but fewer than ten. The genes are TRBV29-1 and TRBJ1-2, with 7 bases matching TRBD1. This CDR3 is 13 amino acids long. Germline loops: CDR1 SQVTM, CDR2 ANQGSEA. Trimming cost V 1 base and J 4 bases; bases outside gene matches: 3. CDR3 sequence reads: CSVEVGTAYGYTF. The DNA for the CDR3 is TGCAGCGTTGAAGTGGGGACAGCCTATGGCTACACCTTC.

This clone was counted once. This chain joins TRBV5-1 and TRBJ1-6; D ambiguous. Germline V CDR1 and CDR2: SGHRS, YFSETQ. V dropped 4 bases and J dropped 8 bases, with 19 bases sitting between them. This CDR3 is built from 16 residues. CDR3 DNA: TGCGCCAGCAGCCTTCGTGGGCGGCCTCAGGATTCACCCCTCCACTTT. Its protein product is CASSLRGRPQDSPLHF.

The genes are TRBV5-1 and TRBJ1-2; TRBD1 might be the D (6 bases). Germline V lookup: CDR1 SGHRS, CDR2 YFSETQ. The CDR3 covers 13 residues. Trimming cost V 4 bases and J 7 bases, with 14 bases left between them. CDR3: CASSGRGAIGYTF. The CDR3 coding sequence is TGCGCCAGCAGCGGGCGGGGGGCGATTGGCTACACCTTC.